Listed below are T cell receptor beta chains from one sample, sequenced in a study of shared clonotypes between healthy human individuals. Method: immunoSEQ multiplex PCR; TCRdb's copy keeps in-frame clones and lacks some. This sample yields some 2,000,000 clones, of which approximately 95% are seen a single time; roughly 0.13% belongs to the top ten. Sample: naive CD4+ T cells sorted from blood. These TCRs come from a man aged 18 to 29 in good health. Each CDR3 is given with its conserved first and last residue. The D gene is left open where the match is weak. Clone size is given for some rows only: seen once, a few or many times, or a class if the clone is expanded.

J: TRBJ1-5; V: TRBV10-1; D: .; size: .; DNA: TGCGCCAGCAGTGAGCATCAGCCCCAGCATTTT; CDR3: CASSEHQPQHF
J: TRBJ2-1; V: TRBV27; D: TRBD2; size: .; DNA: TGTGCCAGCAGCTCGACCGGGACTAGCGGGAGTAATGAGCAGTTCTTC; CDR3: CASSSTGTSGSNEQFF
J: TRBJ2-1; V: TRBV15; D: .; size: .; DNA: TGTGCCACCAGCAGAGATGTGGGGAAACGCAATGAGCAGTTCTTC; CDR3: CATSRDVGKRNEQFF
J: TRBJ2-1; V: TRBV30; D: .; size: .; DNA: TGTGCCTGGAGTCTGGGGTTAGGGCAGATAACCTACAATGAGCAGTTCTTC; CDR3: CAWSLGLGQITYNEQFF
J: TRBJ1-2; V: TRBV28; D: .; size: once; DNA: TGTGCCTCCGGACTGACTATGGGGGGCTACACCTTC; CDR3: CASGLTMGGYTF
J: TRBJ2-7; V: TRBV5-5; D: TRBD1; size: .; DNA: TGTGCCAGCAACGTAAACAGGGGGCGCGTCAACGAGCAGTACTTC; CDR3: CASNVNRGRVNEQYF
J: TRBJ2-3; V: TRBV19; D: TRBD2; size: .; DNA: TGTGCCAGTGACAGCGGGGGGACAGATACGCAGTATTTT; CDR3: CASDSGGTDTQYF
J: TRBJ2-7; V: TRBV15; D: TRBD2; size: once; DNA: TGTGCCACCAGCAGAGATAAAGGGAGGGCCTACGAGCAGTACTTC; CDR3: CATSRDKGRAYEQYF
J: TRBJ2-1; V: TRBV5-1; D: TRBD2; size: .; DNA: TGCGCCAGCAGTCGGACTAGCGGGAGTTACAATGAGCAGTTCTTC; CDR3: CASSRTSGSYNEQFF
J: TRBJ2-2; V: TRBV27; D: .; size: once; DNA: TGTGCCAGCAGTTTACATAAAAGCGGGACCGGGGAGCTGTTTTTT; CDR3: CASSLHKSGTGELFF
J: TRBJ1-1; V: TRBV7-9; D: .; size: .; DNA: TGTGCCAGCAGCTTAGCGGGGGTGGAGAACACTGAAGCTTTCTTT; CDR3: CASSLAGVENTEAFF
J: TRBJ1-1; V: TRBV7-3; D: .; size: .; DNA: TGTGCCAGCAGCTGGTACAGAAACACTGAAGCTTTCTTT; CDR3: CASSWYRNTEAFF
J: TRBJ2-2; V: TRBV7-9; D: .; size: .; DNA: TGTGCCAGCAGCTTAGATGGGCGGGGATCGAACACCGGGGAGCTGTTTTTT; CDR3: CASSLDGRGSNTGELFF
J: TRBJ1-1; V: TRBV2; D: .; size: .; DNA: TGTGCCGCCGGGAGGGGGGAGTGGTACACTGAAGCTTTCTTT; CDR3: CAAGRGEWYTEAFF
J: TRBJ2-7; V: TRBV6-5; D: TRBD1; size: .; DNA: TGTGCCACCAAGAACAGGGGTGCCTACGAGCAGTACTTC; CDR3: CATKNRGAYEQYF
J: TRBJ1-2; V: TRBV6-5; D: .; size: .; DNA: TGTGCCAGCAGTTCCCCCGGCGATGGCTACACCTTC; CDR3: CASSSPGDGYTF
J: TRBJ2-1; V: TRBV4-2; D: TRBD2; size: .; DNA: TGTGCCAGCAGCCAAGAGGCAAGGTTAACTAGCGGGAGTCATCCGAGCTCCTACAATGAGCAGTTCTTC; CDR3: CASSQEARLTSGSHPSSYNEQFF
J: TRBJ2-3; V: TRBV5-1; D: .; size: .; DNA: TGCGCCAGCAGCTTAACAGGGTCTGGCACAGATACGCAGTATTTT; CDR3: CASSLTGSGTDTQYF